These 16 T cell receptor beta chains share one sample of origin, sequenced in a study of CD8+ T cells in alopecia areata. Extracted RNA was reverse transcribed into cDNA, the sequencing template. Only in-frame clones appear in the TCRdb table, and some are missing; sequencing was by immunoSEQ multiplex PCR. Captured here are about 3,200 clones, none seen once; the top ten comprise around 43%. Sequenced material: lesional skin. All receptors derive from a C3H/HeJ mouse with alopecia areata. For the strain, the MHC haplotype given is H2-k.

This clone has a handful of counts. With only one base between it and a far larger clone, this is likely a read error. Gene names are the mouse ones. The read ends 4 residues shy of where the CDR3 ends; the end is completed using the germline J gene. The same CDR3 is also encoded by other DNA sequences in this sample. V and J are TRBV13-1 and TRBJ1-2; possibly TRBD1 for D (5 bases). There are 13 residues in the CDR3. Trimming removed 3 bases from V and 4 bases from J, with 10 bases in between. Germline CDR1 NSHNY, CDR2 SYGAGN. The DNA read from the CDR3 is TGTGCCAGCAGTGGGACGGGGGGCTCC. Encoded protein: CASSGTGGS. The entire CDR3 is CASSGTGGSDYTF.

Only a few counts were recorded for this clone. Any gene name here is a mouse gene name. The read ends 4 residues early relative to the CDR3; the germline J gene fills the gap. The rearrangement joins TRBV31 to TRBJ1-4; 7 bases match TRBD1. This CDR3 spans 14 amino acids. V was clipped by 0 bases and J by 3 bases; unmatched bases: 1. CDR1 and CDR2 from the germline V gene are GKSSPN and SITVG. The CDR3 loop reads CAWSLGQANERLFF. The DNA read from the CDR3 is TGTGCCTGGAGTCTAGGACAGGCCAACGAA.

This clone has a handful of counts. This may come from a read error, since a much larger clone is one base off. The genes and germline here are from mouse. The CDR3 end lies 4 residues beyond the end of the read and is filled in from the germline J gene. The chain combines TRBV13-1 with TRBJ1-2, with D perhaps TRBD1 (5 bases). This CDR3 spans 13 amino acids. Germline CDR1 is NSHNY and CDR2 is SYGAGN. The V gene lost 10 bases and the J gene lost 2 bases, with 15 bases spanning the gap. The CDR3 spells CAWSVRVNSDYTF. The CDR3 DNA, read in part, is TGTGCCTGGAGTGTCAGGGTCAACTCC.

Note on this clone: Gene names refer to mouse genes. The sequenced fragment ends 4 residues before the CDR3 boundary, so the rest is inferred from the germline J gene. This sequence joins TRBV19 and TRBJ2-7; TRBD1 aligns across 7 bases. The CDR3 is 12 amino acids. Germline V gene lookup returns CDR1 FNHDT and CDR2 SITEND (reference sequence). The covered CDR3 bases are TGTGCCAGCAGTGGCAGGGGGTAT. Encoded protein: CASSGRGY. Given in full, the CDR3 is CASSGRGYEQYF.

This clone has just a few counts. At residue 12, the translated DNA and the protein in TCRdb do not agree; the protein given here is derived from the DNA. This sequence is one base from a far larger clone and is likely a read error. The genes and germline here are from mouse. The read terminates 3 residues ahead of where the CDR3 ends, so the germline J gene completes it. V gene TRBV29 combines with J gene TRBJ1-3; the match to TRBD1 covers 10 bases. The junction had 4 bases not matched to a gene; V was cut back by 5 bases and J by 3 bases. The germline V gene encodes CDR1 MSHET and CDR2 SYDVDS. The CDR3 spans 15 residues. Incomplete CDR3 DNA: TGTGCTAGCAGTGGGGACAGGGGTTATGGAAATACG. As protein: CASSGDRGYGNT. The entire CDR3 sequence reads CASSGDRGYGNTLYF.

This clone showed up just a few times. Genes and germline come from the mouse. The CDR3 end lies 4 residues beyond the end of the read and is filled in from the germline J gene. The rearrangement joins TRBV2 to TRBJ2-7; 10 bases match TRBD2. This CDR3 spans 15 amino acids. Looked up from germline, CDR1 is LGHNA and CDR2 is YSYQKL. Partial CDR3 DNA: TGTGCCAGCAGCCAAAATCTGGGGGGGCCATAT. This gives the protein CASSQNLGGPY. The full CDR3 protein is CASSQNLGGPYEQYF.

This clone was observed at least ten times. Mouse names are used for the genes. The read is 4 residues too short to cover the CDR3 end, so that end is filled in from the germline J gene. The rearrangement uses TRBV14 and TRBJ2-7; 11 bases line up with TRBD1. This CDR3 comprises 14 residues. Germline V gives CDR1 SGHDT, CDR2 FRDEAV. The CDR3 loop reads CASSPGQGAYEQYF. The CDR3 bases that were read are TGTGCCAGCAGCCCCGGACAGGGGGCTTAT.

This clone was seen a handful of times. Gene names are mouse gene names. The read falls 4 residues short of the CDR3 end, and the missing part is taken from the germline J gene. The chain uses TRBV13-3 and TRBJ2-3; D possibly corresponds to TRBD1 (6 bases). This CDR3 has 12 amino acids. CDR1 and CDR2 from the germline V gene are NNHDY and SYVADS. The covered CDR3 bases are TGTGCCAGCAGGGGCAGGGGAGAA. Translating it yields CASRGRGE. The whole CDR3 protein reads CASRGRGETLYF.

Ten or more counts support this clone. Mouse gene names apply. The CDR3 end falls 4 residues outside the read, so it is completed with the germline J gene. The rearrangement joins TRBV5 to TRBJ2-4, with 7 bases that match TRBD2. The germline V gene has CDR1 LGHNA and CDR2 YNLKQL (reference sequence). Trimming cost V 2 bases and J 1 base; bases outside gene matches: 3. This CDR3 contains 15 residues. Partial CDR3 DNA: TGTGCCAGCAGCCAATTCGACTGGGGTCAAAAC. Amino acid sequence: CASSQFDWGQN. The full-length CDR3 reads as CASSQFDWGQNTLYF.

This clone came up many times. Any gene name here is a mouse gene name. The read falls 4 residues short of the CDR3 end, and the missing part is taken from the germline J gene. The rearrangement joins TRBV29 to TRBJ2-5; 9 positions match TRBD1. Germline CDR1 is MSHET and CDR2 is SYDVDS. The CDR3 spans 13 residues. This CDR3 is CASTPGQGDTQYF. The sequenced part of the CDR3 DNA is TGTGCTAGCACCCCGGGACAGGGTGAC.

This clone was counted many times. TCRdb's protein does not match the DNA translation at residue 10; the protein provided is translated from the DNA. Mouse gene names and germline throughout. Read coverage stops 3 residues before the CDR3 terminus; the germline J gene supplies the remainder. The chain joins TRBV19 to TRBJ1-6; D is undetermined. TRBJ1-6 is annotated as an ORF whose role is uncertain. This CDR3 comprises 13 residues. Germline V CDR1 and CDR2: FNHDT, SITEND (reference sequence). The V end lost 3 bases, the J end lost 2 bases, and 3 bases lay between the germline ends. The sequenced CDR3 bases are TGTGCCAGCAGTACAACCTATAATTCGCCC. It codes for CASSTTYNSP. The entire CDR3 protein is CASSTTYNSPLYF.

At least ten counts were recorded for this clone. Gene names refer to mouse genes. Read sequence stops 4 residues before the CDR3 end, and the germline J gene provides the missing end. The chain employs TRBV13-2 and TRBJ2-4; maybe TRBD2 (6 bases). The length of the CDR3 is 13 residues. The germline gives CDR1 NNHNN, CDR2 SYGAGS (reference sequence). This chain's CDR3 is CASGDLLGNTLYF. CDR3 DNA, as far as it was read: TGTGCCAGCGGTGATCTGCTGGGGAAC.

This clone has at least ten counts. Gene names and germline match the mouse. The CDR3 extends 4 residues past the end of the read, so its final part is completed from the germline J gene. This chain joins TRBV1 and TRBJ1-1; perhaps TRBD1 as D (6 bases). Germline V gene data show CDR1 as NSQYPW and CDR2 as LRSPGD (reference sequence). This CDR3 is 15 amino acids long. CDR3 amino acids: CTCSADRSQGSEVFF. The DNA read from the CDR3 is TGCACCTGCAGTGCAGATCGGTCCCAGGGGTCA.

Comment on this clone: The germline and genes are mouse ones. The sequenced fragment ends 4 residues before the CDR3 boundary, so the rest is inferred from the germline J gene. The chain employs TRBV31 and TRBJ1-5; 12 bases align to TRBD1. This CDR3 has 15 residues. Looked up from germline, CDR1 is GKSSPN and CDR2 is SITVG. The CDR3 DNA, read in part, is TGTGCCTGGAGTCTCCCGGGACAGGGGGCGAAA. This gives the protein CAWSLPGQGAK. The whole CDR3 region reads CAWSLPGQGAKAPLF.

This clone was seen many times. The gene names given are mouse names. Coverage ceases 4 residues before the CDR3 finishes, and the germline J gene fills in the end. The chain combines TRBV19 with TRBJ1-1; 8 nucleotides agree with TRBD1. The J segment lost 0 bases and the V segment lost 8 bases, leaving 3 bases of the junction unmatched. The CDR3 runs to 13 residues. Per the germline V gene, CDR1 is FNHDT and CDR2 is SITEND (reference sequence). The CDR3 DNA, read in part, is TGTGCCAGTCTACAGGGGGCAAACACA. The encoded protein is CASLQGANT. The entire CDR3 reads CASLQGANTEVFF.

This clone has just a few counts. With only one base between it and a far larger clone, this is likely a read error. The genes and germline here are from mouse. The CDR3 extends 4 residues past the end of the read, so its final part is completed from the germline J gene. The chain links TRBV13-2 to TRBJ1-4; a possible D gene is TRBD1 (5 bases). Trimming took off 1 base at V and 2 bases at J, with 9 bases between the two ends. The CDR3 contains 15 residues. Germline loops: CDR1 NNHNN, CDR2 SYGAGS (reference sequence). The sequenced CDR3 bases are TGTGCCAGCGGTGATCGGCAGGGCTCCAACGAA. Protein sequence: CASGDRQGSNE. The CDR3 in its entirety is CASGDRQGSNERLFF.